The entry below gives a single T cell receptor (beta chain) sequence along with its context. Germline V CDR1 and CDR2: SNHLY, FYNNEI. The trim removed 3 bases at V and 10 bases at J, leaving 11 bases unmatched. This CDR3 spans 17 amino acids. The data originate from a study of blood T cell repertoires in COVID-19. Study as a whole: From the United States, Italy and Spain came samples of acute and convalescent COVID-19. PBMCs, B-cell-depleted T cells, or T cells provided the cDNA or gDNA that made up the material.

Per the original data handling: For nucleated cells, counts were estimated from reference gene primer amplification. Data came from immunoSEQ multiplex PCR; TCRdb stores just in-frame clones and leaves some out. For V, J and clone size, that table is used; D and trimming come from the DNA. The table shows about 230,000 clones, with 70% to 90% occurring only once. The chain carries TRBV2 and TRBJ1-6; 11 nucleotides agree with TRBD1. This receptor was identified in a man in his forties with acute or convalescent COVID-19. The sample was peripheral blood. CDR3 in DNA: TGTGCCAGCAGTGATTACGGGGGACAGGGGGTCGGATCACCCCTCCACTTT. Its protein product is CASSDYGGQGVGSPLHF. Together with reference TRBV2 and TRBJ1-6, the CDR3 gives the full variable domain: EPEVTQTPSHQVTQMGQEVILRCVPISNHLYFYWYRQILGQKVEFLVSFYNNEISEKSEIFDDQFSVERPDGSNFTLKIRSTKLEDSAMYFCASSDYGGQGVGSPLHFGNGTRLTVT.